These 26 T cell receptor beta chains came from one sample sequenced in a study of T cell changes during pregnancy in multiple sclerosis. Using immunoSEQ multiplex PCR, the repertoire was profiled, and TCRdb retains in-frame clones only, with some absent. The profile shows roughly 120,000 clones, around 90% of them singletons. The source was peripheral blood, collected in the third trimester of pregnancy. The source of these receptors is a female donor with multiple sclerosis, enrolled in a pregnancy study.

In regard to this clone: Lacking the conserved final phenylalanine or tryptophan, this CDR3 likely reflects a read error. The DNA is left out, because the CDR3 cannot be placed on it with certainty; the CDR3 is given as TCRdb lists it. This chain's CDR3 is CASSRGSGTKKI. The chain is built from TRBV5-6 and TRBJ2-7; the table calls TRBD2, which could not be checked here. The CDR3 has 12 amino acids, counting both end residues. Germline V gene data show CDR1 as SGHDT and CDR2 as YYEEEE.

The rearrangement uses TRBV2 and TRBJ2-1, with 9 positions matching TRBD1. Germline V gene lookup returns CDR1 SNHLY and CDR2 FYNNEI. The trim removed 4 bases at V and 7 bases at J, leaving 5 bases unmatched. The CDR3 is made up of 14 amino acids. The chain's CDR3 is CASSAGQGRNEQFF. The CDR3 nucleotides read TGTGCCAGCAGTGCGGGACAGGGAAGGAATGAGCAGTTCTTC. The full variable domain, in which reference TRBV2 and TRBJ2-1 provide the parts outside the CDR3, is EPEVTQTPSHQVTQMGQEVILRCVPISNHLYFYWYRQILGQKVEFLVSFYNNEISEKSEIFDDQFSVERPDGSNFTLKIRSTKLEDSAMYFCASSAGQGRNEQFFGPGTRLTVL.

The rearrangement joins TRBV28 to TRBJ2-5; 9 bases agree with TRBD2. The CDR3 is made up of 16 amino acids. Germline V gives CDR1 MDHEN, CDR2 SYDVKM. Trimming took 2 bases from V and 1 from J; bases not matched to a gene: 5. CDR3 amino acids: CASSLRLAGVQETQYF. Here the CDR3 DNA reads TGTGCCAGCAGTTTACGGTTAGCGGGGGTCCAAGAGACCCAGTACTTC.

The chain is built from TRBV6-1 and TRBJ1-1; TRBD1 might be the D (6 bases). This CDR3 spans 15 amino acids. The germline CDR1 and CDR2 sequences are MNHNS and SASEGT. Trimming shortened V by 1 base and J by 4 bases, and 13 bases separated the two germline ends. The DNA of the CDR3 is TGTGCCAGCAGTGAAGGGCTACAGGGTCGCACTGAAGCTTTCTTT. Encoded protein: CASSEGLQGRTEAFF.

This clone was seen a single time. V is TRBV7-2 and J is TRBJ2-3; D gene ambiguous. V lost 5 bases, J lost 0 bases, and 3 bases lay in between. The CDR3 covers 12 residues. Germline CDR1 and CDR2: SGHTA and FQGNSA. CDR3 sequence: CASSPSTDTQYF. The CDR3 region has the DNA TGTGCCAGCAGCCCTAGCACAGATACGCAGTATTTT.

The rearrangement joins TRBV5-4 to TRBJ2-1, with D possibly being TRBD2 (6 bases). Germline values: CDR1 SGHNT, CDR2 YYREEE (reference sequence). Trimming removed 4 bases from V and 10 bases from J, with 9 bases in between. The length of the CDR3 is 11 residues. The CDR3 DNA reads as TGTGCCAGCAGCAAGGGACTCGAGCAGTTCTTC. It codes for CASSKGLEQFF.

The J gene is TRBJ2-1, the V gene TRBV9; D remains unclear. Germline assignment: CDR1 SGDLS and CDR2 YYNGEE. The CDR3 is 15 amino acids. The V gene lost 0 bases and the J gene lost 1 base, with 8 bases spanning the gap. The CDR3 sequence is CASSVDPYSYNEQFF. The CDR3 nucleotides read TGTGCCAGCAGCGTAGATCCTTATTCCTACAATGAGCAGTTCTTC.

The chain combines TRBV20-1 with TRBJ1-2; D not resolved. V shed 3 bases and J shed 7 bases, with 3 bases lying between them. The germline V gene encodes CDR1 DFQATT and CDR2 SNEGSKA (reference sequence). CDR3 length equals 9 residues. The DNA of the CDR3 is TGCAGTGCTAGCCTTGGCTACACCTTC. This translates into CSASLGYTF.

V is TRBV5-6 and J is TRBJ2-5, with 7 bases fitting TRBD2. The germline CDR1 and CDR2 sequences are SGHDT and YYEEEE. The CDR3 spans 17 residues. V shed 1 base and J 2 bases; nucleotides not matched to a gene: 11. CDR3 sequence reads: CASSLWGGSGSQETQYF. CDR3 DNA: TGTGCCAGCAGCTTGTGGGGGGGGTCGGGCAGTCAAGAGACCCAGTACTTC.

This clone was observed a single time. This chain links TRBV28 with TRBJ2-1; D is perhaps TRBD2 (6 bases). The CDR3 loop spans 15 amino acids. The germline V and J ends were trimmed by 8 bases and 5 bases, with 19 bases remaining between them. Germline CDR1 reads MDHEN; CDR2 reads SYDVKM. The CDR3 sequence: CASHPAMRDHNEQFF. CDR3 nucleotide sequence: TGTGCCAGCCATCCCGCCATGCGGGACCACAATGAGCAGTTCTTC.

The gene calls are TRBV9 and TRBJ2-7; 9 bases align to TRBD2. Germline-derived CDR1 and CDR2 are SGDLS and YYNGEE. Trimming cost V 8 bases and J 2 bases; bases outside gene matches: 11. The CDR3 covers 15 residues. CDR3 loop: CARSHGLAGPYEQYF. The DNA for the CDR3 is TGTGCCAGGAGCCACGGGCTAGCGGGACCCTACGAGCAGTACTTC.

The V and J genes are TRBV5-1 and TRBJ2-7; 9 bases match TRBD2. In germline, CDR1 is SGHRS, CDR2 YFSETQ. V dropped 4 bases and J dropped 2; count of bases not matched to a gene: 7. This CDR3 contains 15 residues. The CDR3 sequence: CASSQEAGGTYEQYF. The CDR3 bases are TGCGCCAGCAGCCAGGAAGCGGGAGGCACCTACGAGCAGTACTTC.

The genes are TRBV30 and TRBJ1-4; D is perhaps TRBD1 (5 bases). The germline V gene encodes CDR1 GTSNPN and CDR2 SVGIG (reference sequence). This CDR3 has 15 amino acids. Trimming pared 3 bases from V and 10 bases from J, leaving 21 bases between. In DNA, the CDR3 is TGTGCCTGGAGCGTACGTGGCGGGGCGGGAGGAAAACTGTTTTTT. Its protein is CAWSVRGGAGGKLFF.

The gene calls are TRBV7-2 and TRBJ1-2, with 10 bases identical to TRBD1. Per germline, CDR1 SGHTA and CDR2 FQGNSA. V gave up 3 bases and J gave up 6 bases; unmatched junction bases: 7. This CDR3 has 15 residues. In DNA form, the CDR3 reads TGTGCCAGCAGCTTGCGCAGGACAGGGGGGAATGGCTACACCTTC. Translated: CASSLRRTGGNGYTF.

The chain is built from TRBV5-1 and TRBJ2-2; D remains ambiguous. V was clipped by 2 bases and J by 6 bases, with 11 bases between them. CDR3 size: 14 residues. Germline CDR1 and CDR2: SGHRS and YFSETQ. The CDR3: CASSFNGESGELFF. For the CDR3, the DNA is TGCGCCAGCAGCTTTAATGGAGAGTCCGGGGAGCTGTTTTTT.

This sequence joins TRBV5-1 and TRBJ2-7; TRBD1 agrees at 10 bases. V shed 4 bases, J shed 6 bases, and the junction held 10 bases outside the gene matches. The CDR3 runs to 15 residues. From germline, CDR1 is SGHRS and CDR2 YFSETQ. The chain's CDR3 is CASSPSTGGMSEQYF. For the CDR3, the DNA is TGCGCCAGCAGCCCTTCGACAGGGGGCATGTCCGAGCAGTACTTC.

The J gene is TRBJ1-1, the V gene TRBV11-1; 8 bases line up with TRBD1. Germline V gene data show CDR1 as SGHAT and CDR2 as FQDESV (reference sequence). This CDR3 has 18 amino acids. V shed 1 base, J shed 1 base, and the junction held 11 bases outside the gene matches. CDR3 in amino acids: CASSLVATGEGSNTEAFF. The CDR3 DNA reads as TGTGCCAGCAGCTTAGTTGCGACAGGGGAAGGCTCGAACACTGAAGCTTTCTTT.

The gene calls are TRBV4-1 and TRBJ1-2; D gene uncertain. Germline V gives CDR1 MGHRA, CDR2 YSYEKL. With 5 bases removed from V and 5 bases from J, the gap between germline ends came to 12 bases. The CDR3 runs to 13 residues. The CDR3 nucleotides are TGCGCCAGCAGCGAGGAAGTTGGGTATGGCTACACCTTC. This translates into CASSEEVGYGYTF.

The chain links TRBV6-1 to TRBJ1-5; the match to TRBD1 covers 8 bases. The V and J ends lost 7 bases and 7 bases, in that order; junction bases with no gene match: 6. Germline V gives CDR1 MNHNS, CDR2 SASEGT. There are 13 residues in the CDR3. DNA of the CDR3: TGTGCCAGCAACGACAGGGGTGGGCAGCCCCAGCATTTT. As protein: CASNDRGGQPQHF.

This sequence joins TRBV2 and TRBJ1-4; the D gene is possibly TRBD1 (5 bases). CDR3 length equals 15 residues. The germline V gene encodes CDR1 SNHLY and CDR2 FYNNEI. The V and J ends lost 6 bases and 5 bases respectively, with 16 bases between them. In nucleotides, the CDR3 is TGTGCCAGCAGATTATGGGATGGGGGGAATGAAAAACTGTTTTTT. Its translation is CASRLWDGGNEKLFF.

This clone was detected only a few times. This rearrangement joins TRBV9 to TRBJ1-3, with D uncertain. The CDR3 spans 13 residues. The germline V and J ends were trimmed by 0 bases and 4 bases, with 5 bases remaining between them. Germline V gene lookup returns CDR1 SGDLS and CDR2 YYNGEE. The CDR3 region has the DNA TGTGCCAGCAGCGTAGCTACGGGAAACACCATATATTTT. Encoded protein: CASSVATGNTIYF.

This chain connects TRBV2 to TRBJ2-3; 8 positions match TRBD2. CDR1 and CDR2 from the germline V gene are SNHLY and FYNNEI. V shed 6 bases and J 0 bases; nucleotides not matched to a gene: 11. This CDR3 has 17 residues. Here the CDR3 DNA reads TGTGCCAGCAGCCCTCCCCCGGGACTAGTCAGCACAGATACGCAGTATTTT. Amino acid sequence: CASSPPPGLVSTDTQYF.

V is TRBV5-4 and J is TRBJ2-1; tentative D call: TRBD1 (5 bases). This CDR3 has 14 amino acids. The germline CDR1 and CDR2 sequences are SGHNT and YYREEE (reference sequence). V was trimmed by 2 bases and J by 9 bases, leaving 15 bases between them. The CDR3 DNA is TGTGCCAGCAGCTTCCGTAATACAGGTAGTGAGCAGTTCTTC. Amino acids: CASSFRNTGSEQFF.

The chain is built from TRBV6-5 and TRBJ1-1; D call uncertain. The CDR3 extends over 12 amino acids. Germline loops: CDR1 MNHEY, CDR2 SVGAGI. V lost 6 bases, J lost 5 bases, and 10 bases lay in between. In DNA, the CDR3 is TGTGCCAGCAGATCCAGACTGACTGAAGCTTTCTTT. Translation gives CASRSRLTEAFF.

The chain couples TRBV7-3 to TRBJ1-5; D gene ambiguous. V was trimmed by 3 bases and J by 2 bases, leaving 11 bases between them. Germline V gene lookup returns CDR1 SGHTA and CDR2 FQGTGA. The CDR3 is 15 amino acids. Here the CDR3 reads CASSFVGGGNQPQHF. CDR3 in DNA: TGTGCCAGCAGCTTCGTGGGTGGAGGCAATCAGCCCCAGCATTTT.

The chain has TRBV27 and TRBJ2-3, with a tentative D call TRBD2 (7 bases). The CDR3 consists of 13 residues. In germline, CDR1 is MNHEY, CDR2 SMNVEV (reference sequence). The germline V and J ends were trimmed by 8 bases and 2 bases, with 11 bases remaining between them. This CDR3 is CASGGGHTDTQYF. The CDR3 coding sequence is TGTGCCAGCGGGGGGGGGCACACAGATACGCAGTATTTT.